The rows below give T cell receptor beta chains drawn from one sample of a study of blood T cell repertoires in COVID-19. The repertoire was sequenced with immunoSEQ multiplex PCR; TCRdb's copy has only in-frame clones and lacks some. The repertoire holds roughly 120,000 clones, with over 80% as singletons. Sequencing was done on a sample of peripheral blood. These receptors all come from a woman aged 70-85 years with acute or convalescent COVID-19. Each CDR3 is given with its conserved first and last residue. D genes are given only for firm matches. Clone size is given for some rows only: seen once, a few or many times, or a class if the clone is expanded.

DNA: TGTGCCAGCAGTTTAAATAGCGGGGTTGAGCAGTTCTTC; CDR3: CASSLNSGVEQFF; J: TRBJ2-1; V: TRBV27; size: -; D: TRBD2
DNA: TGTGCCAGCAGCCCTACAGGGGCCTGGACTGAAGCTTTCTTT; CDR3: CASSPTGAWTEAFF; J: TRBJ1-1; V: TRBV3-1/TRBV3-2; size: -; D: TRBD1
DNA: TGTGCCAGCAGCGTAGCCCCTAGCGGGACTTCCTACAATGAGCAGTTCTTC; CDR3: CASSVAPSGTSYNEQFF; J: TRBJ2-1; V: TRBV9; size: once; D: TRBD2
DNA: TGTGCCAGCAGCTTTCTACAGGGGGCTGCTGGAAACACCATATATTTT; CDR3: CASSFLQGAAGNTIYF; J: TRBJ1-3; V: TRBV11-2; size: -; D: TRBD1
DNA: TGTGCCATCAGTGTCGGGGGGGAGACCCAGTACTTC; CDR3: CAISVGGETQYF; J: TRBJ2-5; V: TRBV10-3; size: -; D: TRBD2
DNA: TGTGCCAGCAGCCTCGGGACTAGTGCAGATACGCAGTATTTT; CDR3: CASSLGTSADTQYF; J: TRBJ2-3; V: TRBV7-3; size: -; D: TRBD2
DNA: TGTGCCAGCAGCTTGGACTCGTTCTCCTACAATGAGCAGTTCTTC; CDR3: CASSLDSFSYNEQFF; J: TRBJ2-1; V: TRBV5-6; size: -; D: -
DNA: TGTGCCACCAGCAGAGATCCAGAGGAAACTGAAAAACTGTTTTTT; CDR3: CATSRDPEETEKLFF; J: TRBJ1-4; V: TRBV15; size: -; D: -
DNA: TGTGCCAGCAGTGCCTACAGGGAGTACCTTTTC; CDR3: CASSAYREYLF; J: TRBJ2-6; V: TRBV2; size: -; D: -
DNA: TGTGCCAGCAGTGTGGATATGGTAGACAATTATAGCAATCAGCCCCAGCATTTT; CDR3: CASSVDMVDNYSNQPQHF; J: TRBJ1-5; V: TRBV6-4; size: -; D: -
DNA: TGTGCCTGGAGCAGACCGCTGGGACAGGCTACGTCTGGCTACACCTTC; CDR3: CAWSRPLGQATSGYTF; J: TRBJ1-2; V: TRBV30; size: -; D: TRBD1
DNA: TGTGCCAGCAGGAAGGGGTTACCCTTTGGCATTCAGTACTTC; CDR3: CASRKGLPFGIQYF; J: TRBJ2-4; V: TRBV21-1; size: -; D: -
DNA: TGTGCCAGCAGTATGCTAGCGGGCACCCAAGAGACCCAGTACTTC; CDR3: CASSMLAGTQETQYF; J: TRBJ2-5; V: TRBV25-1; size: -; D: TRBD2
DNA: TGTGCCAGCAGCAGGGGGGGGACTGAAAGAAACACCATATATTTT; CDR3: CASSRGGTERNTIYF; J: TRBJ1-3; V: TRBV7-2; size: -; D: -
DNA: TGTGCCAGCAGTGCCCGGGCTAGCGGGAGGTCCACAGATACGCAGTATTTT; CDR3: CASSARASGRSTDTQYF; J: TRBJ2-3; V: TRBV6-1; size: -; D: TRBD2
DNA: TGTGCCAGCAGCCTCGGGCGTAGCGGTATCACAGATACGCAGTATTTT; CDR3: CASSLGRSGITDTQYF; J: TRBJ2-3; V: TRBV9; size: -; D: -